This T cell receptor beta chain was identified during a study of T cells after yellow fever vaccination. Production of TCR cDNA was by 5'RACE template switching, which also added a universal primer site and UMIs. Using its own MiXCR run on the 5' RACE reads, TCRdb lists one record per CDR3 protein. In the table there are about 74,000 distinct CDR3 sequences, around 7% of which are singletons. The CDR3 is made up of 17 amino acids. The V segment lost 2 bases and the J segment 2 bases; nucleotides outside the gene matches: 9. With regard to this clonotype: Its antigen is unknown.

Findings of the study overall: Reappearing after the booster were most of the clones from primary vaccination (96% CD4, 88% CD8). Although the secondary response was weaker, it peaked faster, at day 5 versus 15. A minor fraction of clonotypes spanned both CD4 and CD8 compartments.

The receptor was isolated from a young man who received the YFV17D yellow fever vaccine. The material sequenced was CD8+ T cells sorted from PBMCs, taken less than 6 days after the first yellow fever vaccination. The rearrangement joins TRBV12-3 or TRBV12-4 to TRBJ2-5; 9 positions agree with TRBD2. The DNA for the CDR3 is TGTGCCAGCAGTTTAATCGGTAGCGGGAGATATCAAGAGACCCAGTACTTC. Amino acid sequence: CASSLIGSGRYQETQYF.